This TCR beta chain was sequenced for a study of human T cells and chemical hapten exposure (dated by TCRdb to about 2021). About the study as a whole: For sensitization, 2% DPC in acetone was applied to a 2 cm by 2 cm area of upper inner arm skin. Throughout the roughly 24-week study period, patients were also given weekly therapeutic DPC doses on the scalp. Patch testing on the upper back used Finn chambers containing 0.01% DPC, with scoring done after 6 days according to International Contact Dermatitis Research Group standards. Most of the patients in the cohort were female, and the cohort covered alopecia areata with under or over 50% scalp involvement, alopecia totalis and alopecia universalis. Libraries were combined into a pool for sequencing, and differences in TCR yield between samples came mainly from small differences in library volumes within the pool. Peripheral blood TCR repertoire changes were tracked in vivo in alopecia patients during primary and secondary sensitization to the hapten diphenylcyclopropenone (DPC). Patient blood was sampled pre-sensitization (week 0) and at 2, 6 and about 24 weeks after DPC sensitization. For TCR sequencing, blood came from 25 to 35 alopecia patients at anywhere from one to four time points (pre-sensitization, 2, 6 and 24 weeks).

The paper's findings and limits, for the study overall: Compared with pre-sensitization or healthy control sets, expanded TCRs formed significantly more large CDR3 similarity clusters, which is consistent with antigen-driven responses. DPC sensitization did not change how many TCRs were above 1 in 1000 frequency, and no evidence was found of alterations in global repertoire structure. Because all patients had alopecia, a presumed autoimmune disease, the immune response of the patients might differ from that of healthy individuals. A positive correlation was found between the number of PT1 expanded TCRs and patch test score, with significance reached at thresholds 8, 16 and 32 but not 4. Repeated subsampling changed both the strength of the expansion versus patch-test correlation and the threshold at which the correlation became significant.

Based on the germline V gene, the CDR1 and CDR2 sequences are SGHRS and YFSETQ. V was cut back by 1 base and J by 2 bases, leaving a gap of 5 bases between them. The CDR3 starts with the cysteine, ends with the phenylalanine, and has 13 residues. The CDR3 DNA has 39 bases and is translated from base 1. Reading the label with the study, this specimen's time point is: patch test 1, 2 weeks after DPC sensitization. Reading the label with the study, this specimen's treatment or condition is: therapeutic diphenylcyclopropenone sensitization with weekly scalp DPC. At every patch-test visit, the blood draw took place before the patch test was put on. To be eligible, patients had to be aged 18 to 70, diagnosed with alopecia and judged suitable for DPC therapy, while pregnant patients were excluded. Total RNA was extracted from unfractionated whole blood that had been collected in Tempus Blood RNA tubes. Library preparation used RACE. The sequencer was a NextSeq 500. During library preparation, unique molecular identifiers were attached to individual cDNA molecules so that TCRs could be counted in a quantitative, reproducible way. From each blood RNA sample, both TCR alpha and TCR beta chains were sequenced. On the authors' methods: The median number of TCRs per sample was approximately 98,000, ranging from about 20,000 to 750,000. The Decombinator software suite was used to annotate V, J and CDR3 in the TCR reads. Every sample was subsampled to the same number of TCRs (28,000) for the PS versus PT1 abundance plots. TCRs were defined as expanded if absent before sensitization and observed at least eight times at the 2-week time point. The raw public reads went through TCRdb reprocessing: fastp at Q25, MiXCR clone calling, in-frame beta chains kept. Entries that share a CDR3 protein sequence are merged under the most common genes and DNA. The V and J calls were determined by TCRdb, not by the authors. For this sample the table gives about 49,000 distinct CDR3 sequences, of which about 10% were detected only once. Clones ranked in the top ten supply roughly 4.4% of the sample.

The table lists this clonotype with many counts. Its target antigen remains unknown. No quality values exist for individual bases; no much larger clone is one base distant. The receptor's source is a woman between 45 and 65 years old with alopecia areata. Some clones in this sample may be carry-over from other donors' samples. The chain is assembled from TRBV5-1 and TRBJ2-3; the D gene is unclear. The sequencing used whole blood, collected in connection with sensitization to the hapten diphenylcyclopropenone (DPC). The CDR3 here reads CASSLSHTDTQYF. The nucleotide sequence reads TGCGCCAGCAGCTTGTCCCACACAGATACGCAGTATTTT.